Here is one TCR beta chain with its context. What it binds is not known. Sequencing was performed with immunoSEQ multiplex PCR; in TCRdb, only in-frame clones are kept and a portion is missing. The sample lists about 200,000 clones, 93% occurring once. This entry belongs to a study of T cell responses to AZD1222 COVID-19 vaccine. The ends were cut back, 5 bases at V and 8 bases at J, with 13 bases in the middle. In germline, CDR1 is SEHNR, CDR2 FQNEAQ (reference sequence). The CDR3 loop spans 13 amino acids. Notes on the study in general: Repertoires were obtained solely post-peak T cell response.

The sequences come from peripheral blood, collected 28 days after the second AZD1222 dose. This receptor was obtained from an adult who received the AZD1222 COVID-19 vaccine. The genes are TRBV7-9 and TRBJ2-1; TRBD1 might be the D (6 bases). CDR3 nucleotides: TGTGCCAGCAGCCCCCGGACAGCTTATGAGCAGTTCTTC. Translating it yields CASSPRTAYEQFF.